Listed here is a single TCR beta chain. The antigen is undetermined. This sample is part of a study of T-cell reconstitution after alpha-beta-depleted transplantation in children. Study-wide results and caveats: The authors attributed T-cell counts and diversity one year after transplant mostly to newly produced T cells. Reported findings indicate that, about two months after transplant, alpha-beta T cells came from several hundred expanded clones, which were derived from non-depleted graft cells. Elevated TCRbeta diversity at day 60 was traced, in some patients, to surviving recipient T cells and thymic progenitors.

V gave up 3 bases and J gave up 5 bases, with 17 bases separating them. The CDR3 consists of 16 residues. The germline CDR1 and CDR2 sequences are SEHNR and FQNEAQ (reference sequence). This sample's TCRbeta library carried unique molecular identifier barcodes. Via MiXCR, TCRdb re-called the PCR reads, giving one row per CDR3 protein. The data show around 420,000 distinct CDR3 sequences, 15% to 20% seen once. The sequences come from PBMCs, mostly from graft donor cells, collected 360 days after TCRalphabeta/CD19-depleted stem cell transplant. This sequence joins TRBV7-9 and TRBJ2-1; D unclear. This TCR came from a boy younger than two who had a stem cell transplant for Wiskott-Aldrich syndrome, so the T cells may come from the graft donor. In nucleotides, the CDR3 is TGTGCCAGCAGCTTCGCGACAAGTACGACGCACAATGAGCAGTTCTTC. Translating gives CASSFATSTTHNEQFF. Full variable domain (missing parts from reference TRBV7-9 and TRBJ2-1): DTGVSQNPRHKITKRGQNVTFRCDPISEHNRLYWYRQTLGQGPEFLTYFQNEAQLEKSRLLSDRFSAERPKGSFSTLEIQRTEQGDSAMYLCASSFATSTTHNEQFFGPGTRLTVL.